This paragraph reports one T cell receptor (beta chain). This record belongs to a study of control samples from healthy donors and cancer patients. Germline-derived CDR1 and CDR2 are SNHLY and FYNNEI. V shed 3 bases, J shed 8 bases, and the junction held 15 bases outside the gene matches. The CDR3 runs 18 residues. This table comes from immunoSEQ multiplex PCR, and its TCRdb copy is limited to in-frame clones, with some not included. The sample consists of about 170,000 clones, just over 90% of them appearing once. The sequencing input was blood. This receptor was obtained from a woman between 55 and 75 years old in good health. The V call is TRBV2, the J call TRBJ1-4; 10 bases align to TRBD1. The CDR3, as DNA: TGTGCCAGCAGTGATCAAACCCCGAGGACAGGGGGTAACGAAAAACTGTTTTTT. Its protein product is CASSDQTPRTGGNEKLFF.